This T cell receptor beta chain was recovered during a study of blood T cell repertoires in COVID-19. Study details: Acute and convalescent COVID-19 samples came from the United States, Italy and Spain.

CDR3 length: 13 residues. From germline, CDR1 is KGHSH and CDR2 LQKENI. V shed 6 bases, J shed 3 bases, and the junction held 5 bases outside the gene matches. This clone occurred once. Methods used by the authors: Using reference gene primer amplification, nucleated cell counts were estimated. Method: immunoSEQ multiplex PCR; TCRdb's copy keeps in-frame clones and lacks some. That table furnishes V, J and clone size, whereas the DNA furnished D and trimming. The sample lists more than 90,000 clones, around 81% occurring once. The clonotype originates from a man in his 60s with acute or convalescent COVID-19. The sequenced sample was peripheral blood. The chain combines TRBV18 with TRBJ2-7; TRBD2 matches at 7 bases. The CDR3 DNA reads TGTGCCAGCTCCACTGGACTAGACTACGAGCAGTACGTC. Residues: CASSTGLDYEQYV.